These 14 T cell receptor beta chains were all obtained from the same sample, sequenced in a study of CD8+CD57+ T cells in acquired aplastic anemia. CDR3 and TCR beta VDJ profiling relied on a genomic DNA template. TCRdb independently ran MiXCR on the reads; one entry per CDR3 protein. The sample lists more than 150,000 distinct CDR3 sequences, around 43% seen once, with around 3.2% in the top ten. Selection for sequencing was limited to patients who had shown CD8+CD57+ cell expansion by flow cytometry. The sequenced sample consisted of sorted CD4+, CD8+, or CD8+CD57+ T cells (not recorded which) from PBMCs. These receptor sequences come from a human donor with aplastic anemia.

This clonotype was counted at least ten times. This chain links TRBV4-1 with TRBJ2-7; tentatively, D is TRBD1 (6 bases). This CDR3 has 15 residues. The V gene lost 1 base and the J gene lost 2 bases, with 12 bases spanning the gap. Germline-derived CDR1 and CDR2 are MGHRA and YSYEKL. The CDR3 DNA is TGCGCCAGCAGCCAAGGGCAGGGGAGTCCCTACGAGCAGTACTTC. Amino acid sequence: CASSQGQGSPYEQYF.

This clonotype was counted a few times. Given a much more abundant clone one base away, this may be a read error. The rearrangement joins TRBV7-7 to TRBJ2-1, with 7 bases identical to TRBD2. Germline lookup yields CDR1 SSHAT and CDR2 FNYEAQ (reference sequence). The CDR3 length is 14 residues. CDR3 bases: TGTGCCAGCAACTTAGGTCTAGCGGACAATGAGCAGTTCTTC. It translates to CASNLGLADNEQFF.

This clonotype was detected only a few times. The chain joins TRBV12-3 or TRBV12-4 to TRBJ2-2; D is unclear. V dropped 10 bases and J dropped 4 bases, with 13 bases sitting between them. The CDR3 is 13 amino acids. The CDR3 nucleotides read TGTGCCACTGCGCGTTTGAGCACCGGGGAGCTGTTTTTT. Its translation: CATARLSTGELFF.

The rearrangement joins TRBV5-4 to TRBJ1-4; possible D gene TRBD1, 6 bases. CDR3 size: 15 residues. CDR1 and CDR2 from the germline V gene are SGHNT and YYREEE (reference sequence). Trimming shortened V by 0 bases and J by 6 bases, and 12 bases separated the two germline ends. CDR3 region: CASSLGAGVDEKLFF. In nucleotides, the CDR3 is TGTGCCAGCAGCTTGGGTGCAGGGGTGGATGAAAAACTGTTTTTT.

This clonotype was observed many times. V is TRBV20-1 and J is TRBJ2-7, with TRBD2 matching 8 bases. J lost 4 bases, V lost 1 base, and 9 bases had no gene match. Germline lookup yields CDR1 DFQATT and CDR2 SNEGSKA (reference sequence). The CDR3 contains 15 residues. For the CDR3, the DNA is TGCAGTGCTAGAGTGACCGGGGGGGCAGGTTACGAGCAGTACTTC. This sequence encodes CSARVTGGAGYEQYF.

This clonotype has a count of ten or more. The J gene is TRBJ1-5, the V gene TRBV19; a possible D gene is TRBD1 (6 bases). Germline CDR1 is LNHDA and CDR2 is SQIVND (reference sequence). V was pared by 5 bases and J by 7 bases, with 15 bases between. The CDR3 has 14 amino acids. CDR3 sequence: CASSQPTGQQPQHF. CDR3 DNA sequence: TGTGCCAGTAGTCAACCTACAGGGCAACAGCCCCAGCATTTT. The whole variable domain, remainder taken from reference TRBV19 and TRBJ1-5, is DGGITQSPKYLFRKEGQNVTLSCEQNLNHDAMYWYRQDPGQGLRLIYYSQIVNDFQKGDIAEGYSVSREKKESFPLTVTSAQKNPTAFYLCASSQPTGQQPQHFGDGTRLSIL.

This clonotype was seen repeatedly, ten times or more. This CDR3 reads CASSLDPHGGYTF. CDR3 DNA: TGTGCCAGCAGCTTAGATCCTCACGGGGGCTACACCTTC. The rearrangement links TRBV7-2 to TRBJ1-2; no clear D. The V gene's germline CDR1 is SGHTA and CDR2 FQGNSA. The CDR3 has 13 residues. V was trimmed by 1 base and J by 8 bases, leaving 11 bases between them.

This clonotype was observed at least ten times. This sequence joins TRBV6-5 and TRBJ1-4; TRBD1 aligns across 9 bases. The CDR3 has 16 residues. V was pared by 6 bases and J by 12 bases, with 17 bases of the junction left unmatched. The germline CDR1 and CDR2 sequences are MNHEY and SVGAGI. The CDR3 is CASRSSGGTGRSQLFF. DNA of the CDR3: TGTGCCAGCAGGTCCTCGGGGGGGACAGGGAGATCACAACTGTTTTTT.

The chain couples TRBV2 to TRBJ2-5; 8 bases fit TRBD1. The closer fit of TRBJ2-7 to the DNA end suggests the J call may be wrong. This CDR3 region has 15 residues. From germline, CDR1 is SNHLY and CDR2 FYNNEI. The DNA for the CDR3 is TGTGCCAGCTCCCTCGGACAGGGTAGCCCCTGCGAGCAGTACTTC. Protein sequence: CASSLGQGSPCEQYF.

This clonotype was seen repeatedly, ten times or more. This chain joins TRBV6-2 or TRBV6-3 and TRBJ1-6, with TRBD1 matching over 9 bases. V gave up 8 bases and J gave up 8 bases; unmatched junction bases: 4. This CDR3 spans 13 amino acids. CDR1 and CDR2 (germline): MNHEY, SVGEGT. The CDR3 sequence: CASLDRGHSPLHF. The CDR3 nucleotides read TGTGCCAGCCTGGACAGGGGCCATTCACCCCTCCACTTT.

The genes are TRBV15 and TRBJ1-4, with D hard to call. Looked up from germline, CDR1 is LNHNV and CDR2 is YYDKDF (reference sequence). Between the trimmed V and J ends, which lost 5 bases and 8 bases, there was a span of 9 bases. This CDR3 spans 12 amino acids. The chain's CDR3 is CATSGTREKLFF. The CDR3 bases are TGTGCCACCAGCGGTACGCGAGAAAAACTGTTTTTT.

This clonotype occurred many times. The chain combines TRBV5-4 with TRBJ2-7, with D tentatively TRBD2 (6 bases). Germline CDR1 SGHNT, CDR2 YYREEE (reference sequence). This CDR3 has 15 amino acids. V was cut by 4 bases and J by 1 base, with 15 bases left in between. The CDR3 bases are TGTGCCAGCAGCGACTCGGGGGTGAAATCCTACGAGCAGTACTTC. This gives the protein CASSDSGVKSYEQYF. Combining the CDR3 with reference TRBV5-4 and TRBJ2-7 gives the whole variable domain ETGVTQSPTHLIKTRGQQVTLRCSSQSGHNTVSWYQQALGQGPQFIFQYYREEENGRGNFPPRFSGLQFPNYSSELNVNALELDDSALYLCASSDSGVKSYEQYFGPGTRLTVT.

This clonotype was detected once. The V and J genes are TRBV15 and TRBJ2-7; D not resolved. The germline gives CDR1 LNHNV, CDR2 YYDKDF (reference sequence). The CDR3 sequence is 13 residues long. Trimming removed 0 bases from V and 4 bases from J, with 7 bases in between. Written as DNA, the CDR3 is TGTGCCACCAGCAGAGATGAATCTTACGAGCAGTACTTC. Amino acids: CATSRDESYEQYF.

The chain uses TRBV20-1 and TRBJ2-3; TRBD1 matches 8 bases. The CDR3 spans 13 residues. With 5 bases clipped from V and 3 bases from J, the junction kept 4 bases outside the gene matches. Germline CDR1 is DFQATT and CDR2 is SNEGSKA (reference sequence). The CDR3 coding sequence is TGCAGTGCTTGGACAGGGAGGACAGATACGCAGTATTTT. Protein product: CSAWTGRTDTQYF.